This T cell receptor (beta chain) was documented in a study of cytomegalovirus exposure and HLA in healthy donors. Broader study findings: Presence/absence comparisons presumed near-even sequencing depth among donors.

This clone came up once. Antigen specificity is unknown. The CDR3 has 16 amino acids. Germline V CDR1 and CDR2: MNHNS, SASEGT. The V gene end was trimmed by 4 bases and the J gene end by 3 bases; junction bases not matched to a gene: 11. 13 Jbeta primers and 60 Vbeta primers were used for the PCR. In the authors' workflow: There were 80 million or so unique TCR beta chains by a later count, and 10 million to 12 million of them were shared. Measured with immunoSEQ multiplex PCR; TCRdb has only the in-frame clones, and not every one. Clone size and the V and J calls come from that table; the DNA yielded D and trimming. The sample consists of about 130,000 clones, 70% to 85% of them appearing once.

The sample consisted of PBMCs. The genes are TRBV6-1 and TRBJ2-7; TRBD2 matches at 8 bases. The sequence was obtained from a man aged 45-60 years in good health and CMV-seronegative. CDR3 coding DNA: TGTGCCAGCAGTGCCCTTCCGAGCGGGGGCTTCTACGAGCAGTACTTC. It codes for CASSALPSGGFYEQYF.